A single sample gave rise to the 17 T cell receptor beta chains below, sequenced in a study of T cell responses to AZD1222 COVID-19 vaccine (dated by TCRdb to the early 2020s). Library generation was performed with the immunoSEQ multiplex PCR assay. Sourced from immuneACCESS, this table was stored by TCRdb with only in-frame sequences that have V and J called. A share of the clones is absent; for the studies checked, an unresolved V gene accounts for under half, and the remainder has no known explanation. The sample yields 46,000 or so clones; more than 60% were counted once. The biggest ten clones account for roughly 7% of the sample. This specimen's time point label, interpreted: baseline before first vaccination. The sequences come from peripheral blood, collected on day 0 of AZD1222 vaccination. The receptors stem from an adult in good health.

The chain couples TRBV19 to TRBJ2-6; a weak D match, TRBD1 (6 bases). The CDR3 totals 16 residues. The germline V and J ends were trimmed by 5 bases and 2 bases, with 13 bases remaining between them. The germline CDR1 and CDR2 sequences are LNHDA and SQIVND (reference sequence). The DNA for the CDR3 is TGTGCCAGTAGTCCCACAGGGTTCCCTGGGGCCAACGTCCTGACTTTC. Protein product: CASSPTGFPGANVLTF.

The V and J genes are TRBV28 and TRBJ1-3; possibly TRBD1 for D (6 bases). The CDR3 has 14 amino acids. With 5 bases removed from V and 0 bases from J, the gap between germline ends came to 8 bases. Germline CDR1 and CDR2: MDHEN and SYDVKM. The CDR3: CASSGGGSGNTIYF. CDR3 in DNA: TGTGCCAGCAGTGGAGGGGGCTCTGGAAACACCATATATTTT.

This chain connects TRBV3-1 (or the pseudogene TRBV3-2) to TRBJ2-6, with 8 bases that match TRBD2. With 4 bases clipped from V and 0 bases from J, the junction kept 2 bases outside the gene matches. Germline V lookup: CDR1 LGHDT, CDR2 YNNKEL (reference sequence). This CDR3 spans 16 amino acids. Here the CDR3 reads CASSPGRDSGANVLTF. In nucleotides, the CDR3 is TGTGCCAGCAGCCCCGGGAGGGACTCTGGGGCCAACGTCCTGACTTTC.

This clone showed up just once. V and J are TRBV3-1 (or the pseudogene TRBV3-2) and TRBJ2-7, with D perhaps TRBD1 or TRBD2 (5 bases each). The CDR3 spans 15 residues. V shed 4 bases and J shed 6 bases, with 19 bases lying between them. Germline V gene sequence: CDR1 LGHDT, CDR2 YNNKEL (reference sequence). CDR3 protein: CASSPEPGAGSEQYF. The CDR3 nucleotides read TGTGCCAGCAGCCCCGAACCCGGGGCGGGCAGCGAGCAGTACTTC.

The J gene is TRBJ1-5, the V gene TRBV2; 7 positions match TRBD1. The CDR3 is 16 residues long. Germline V gene sequence: CDR1 SNHLY, CDR2 FYNNEI. The trim removed 6 bases at V and 0 bases at J, leaving 8 bases unmatched. The chain's CDR3 is CASSRDRTYSNQPQHF. DNA for the CDR3: TGTGCCAGCAGCCGGGACAGAACCTATAGCAATCAGCCCCAGCATTTT.

V usage is TRBV19 and J usage is TRBJ2-2, with TRBD2 matching 14 bases. Per germline, CDR1 LNHDA and CDR2 SQIVND (reference sequence). This CDR3 comprises 18 residues. The trim removed 4 bases at V and 7 bases at J, leaving 11 bases unmatched. The CDR3 region is CASSTRLAGGLVGGELFF. The CDR3 nucleotides read TGTGCCAGTAGTACCCGACTAGCGGGGGGGCTTGTCGGCGGGGAGCTGTTTTTT.

This sequence joins TRBV28 and TRBJ2-3; 12 nucleotides align to TRBD2. This CDR3 is 15 amino acids long. The J segment lost 6 bases and the V segment lost 5 bases, leaving 6 bases of the junction unmatched. Germline-derived CDR1 and CDR2 are MDHEN and SYDVKM. The CDR3: CASSVTSGSLDTQYF. In DNA form, the CDR3 reads TGTGCCAGCAGTGTGACTAGCGGGAGTCTTGATACGCAGTATTTT.

This rearrangement joins TRBV2 to TRBJ2-1, with D unresolved. Per the germline V gene, CDR1 is SNHLY and CDR2 is FYNNEI. V lost 11 bases and J lost 2, with 16 bases in between. This CDR3 has 14 amino acids. The CDR3 DNA is TGTGCCGGAACAGTAGGTCCGACCTACAATGAGCAGTTCTTC. This translates into CAGTVGPTYNEQFF.

The chain employs TRBV29-1 and TRBJ1-2, with D maybe TRBD1 (6 bases). Deletions cut 4 bases from V and 4 bases from J, with 10 bases between. CDR1 is SQVTM, CDR2 ANQGSEA, per germline. There are 12 residues in the CDR3. This CDR3 reads CSVAGQLYGYTF. DNA of the CDR3: TGCAGCGTTGCCGGACAGCTCTATGGCTACACCTTC.

The rearrangement joins TRBV7-9 to TRBJ1-2, with a possible D match to TRBD1 (5 bases). Trimming pared 6 bases from V and 6 bases from J, leaving 17 bases between. The CDR3 is made up of 14 amino acids. The germline V gene encodes CDR1 SEHNR and CDR2 FQNEAQ (reference sequence). The CDR3 sequence is CASSHGAYADGYTF. Here the CDR3 DNA reads TGTGCCAGCAGTCACGGGGCCTACGCGGATGGCTACACCTTC.

The chain uses TRBV29-1 and TRBJ2-7; 8 nucleotides agree with TRBD1. V lost 5 bases, J lost 1 base, and 7 bases stayed unmatched. CDR1 and CDR2 from the germline V gene are SQVTM and ANQGSEA. The CDR3 runs to 14 residues. Written as DNA, the CDR3 is TGCAGCGTTTTAGACAGGGGCCATTCCTACGAGCAGTACTTC. It codes for CSVLDRGHSYEQYF.

A few counts support this clone. This sequence joins TRBV29-1 and TRBJ2-3; D remains unclear. CDR1 and CDR2 from the germline V gene are SQVTM and ANQGSEA. V lost 6 bases and J lost 1, with 11 bases in between. This CDR3 has 13 amino acids. CDR3 nucleotide sequence: TGCAGCGTAAGACCCCCGGGCACAGATACGCAGTATTTT. This encodes CSVRPPGTDTQYF.

This rearrangement joins TRBV5-1 to TRBJ1-4; perhaps TRBD1 as D (6 bases). From germline, CDR1 is SGHRS and CDR2 YFSETQ. Trimming took off 5 bases at V and 4 bases at J, with 15 bases between the two ends. The length of the CDR3 is 15 residues. For the CDR3, the DNA is TGCGCCAGCAGACTCGGACAGTCTTATAATGAAAAACTGTTTTTT. It codes for CASRLGQSYNEKLFF. Based on the CDR3 plus reference TRBV5-1 and TRBJ1-4, the full variable domain is KAGVTQTPRYLIKTRGQQVTLSCSPISGHRSVSWYQQTPGQGLQFLFEYFSETQRNKGNFPGRFSGRQFSNSRSEMNVSTLELGDSALYLCASRLGQSYNEKLFFGSGTQLSVL.

The genes are TRBV7-2 and TRBJ1-2; D is ambiguous. The CDR3 sequence is 13 residues long. The germline gives CDR1 SGHTA, CDR2 FQGNSA. Trimming left V 2 bases short and J 2 bases short, with 6 bases between. CDR3 bases: TGTGCCAGCAGCTTAAACAGAAACTATGGCTACACCTTC. The encoded protein is CASSLNRNYGYTF.

This clone was recorded a few times. This sequence joins TRBV5-4 and TRBJ1-3; D gene unclear. Germline lookup yields CDR1 SGHNT and CDR2 YYREEE (reference sequence). V was cut by 2 bases and J by 2 bases, with 14 bases left in between. The CDR3 runs to 16 residues. CDR3 DNA sequence: TGTGCCAGCAGCTTTTTAGGGCAGCCAACTGGAAACACCATATATTTT. Translated, it gives CASSFLGQPTGNTIYF. Based on the CDR3 plus reference TRBV5-4 and TRBJ1-3, the full variable domain is ETGVTQSPTHLIKTRGQQVTLRCSSQSGHNTVSWYQQALGQGPQFIFQYYREEENGRGNFPPRFSGLQFPNYSSELNVNALELDDSALYLCASSFLGQPTGNTIYFGEGSWLTVV.

The CDR3 nucleotides are TGTGCCAGAACGATACGGACTGAAGCTTTCTTT. This sequence encodes CARTIRTEAFF. This chain connects TRBV5-3 to TRBJ1-1, with no clear D. TRBV5-3 is classed as an ORF, of uncertain function. The CDR3 is made up of 11 amino acids. Between the trimmed V and J ends, which lost 6 bases and 5 bases, there was a span of 8 bases.

The J gene is TRBJ1-1, the V gene TRBV28; the match to TRBD1 covers 7 bases. Looked up from germline, CDR1 is MDHEN and CDR2 is SYDVKM. With V trimmed by 2 bases and J by 4 bases, 13 bases remained unmatched. The CDR3 length is 17 residues. The CDR3 DNA is TGTGCCAGCAGTTTAAGAGCCACAGGGGTAGGAGGCACTGAAGCTTTCTTT. It is translated as CASSLRATGVGGTEAFF. The full variable domain, its missing parts supplied by reference TRBV28 and TRBJ1-1, is DVKVTQSSRYLVKRTGEKVFLECVQDMDHENMFWYRQDPGLGLRLIYFSYDVKMKEKGDIPEGYSVSREKKERFSLILESASTNQTSMYLCASSLRATGVGGTEAFFGQGTRLTVV.